This record concerns one T cell receptor (beta chain) sequence. The antigen remains unidentified. This sample is part of a study of T cell responses to AZD1222 COVID-19 vaccine. It was second doses at about 4 or about 12 weeks that were pooled. Sequenced by immunoSEQ multiplex PCR; TCRdb stores in-frame clones only, minus some. The sample contains 150,000 to 250,000 clones, approximately 90% of which appear only once. Findings of the study overall: The donors showed a predominance of white British ancestry and of females, with possible underestimation of clonal diversity.

The specimen was peripheral blood, collected 28 days after the second AZD1222 dose. The clonotype was recovered from an adult who received the AZD1222 COVID-19 vaccine.

CDR3 DNA: TGTGCCAGCAGCCCCCTAAGGGGGCCGCACACTGAAGCTTTCTTT. Translated, it gives CASSPLRGPHTEAFF. The chain couples TRBV11-2 to TRBJ1-1, with 7 bases identical to TRBD1. J was trimmed by 3 bases and V by 5 bases; bases with no gene match: 9. CDR1 SGHAT and CDR2 FQNNGV come from the germline V gene. The CDR3 loop spans 15 amino acids.